These 8 T cell receptor beta chains were sequenced from one sample in a study of T cell repertoires in cytomegalovirus infection. One entry per CDR3 protein, called by TCRdb with MiXCR from the reads. The sample has some 900,000 distinct CDR3 sequences, 30% to 35% seen once. These receptors' antigens are unknown. Sequences were derived from cultured CD8+ T cells from PBMCs, sampled from culture after CMV antigen stimulation. The receptors here all came from a human donor in good health (CMV status not recorded). Some clones in this sample may be carry-over from other donors' samples.

This clonotype came up a few times. The chain carries TRBV6-5 and TRBJ1-1; D uncertain. Trimming left V 0 bases short and J 5 bases short, with 10 bases between. The length of the CDR3 is 14 residues. CDR1 and CDR2 from the germline V gene are MNHEY and SVGAGI. Here the CDR3 DNA reads TGTGCCAGCAGTTACTCCGGGAGAGGGACTGAAGCTTTCTTT. It is translated as CASSYSGRGTEAFF.

This clonotype appeared many times. The chain couples TRBV7-2 to TRBJ2-7; D is perhaps TRBD1 or TRBD2 (5 bases each). The CDR3 has 14 residues. From germline, CDR1 is SGHTA and CDR2 FQGNSA. The V gene lost 5 bases and the J gene lost 4 bases, with 15 bases spanning the gap. CDR3 sequence reads: CASSRREGDYEQYV. The CDR3, as DNA: TGTGCCAGCAGCCGACGGGAAGGGGATTACGAGCAGTACGTC.

The chain links TRBV7-9 to TRBJ2-1, with D perhaps matching TRBD2 (5 bases). This CDR3 region has 15 residues. Trimming shortened V by 4 bases and J by 6 bases, and 16 bases separated the two germline ends. Germline V lookup: CDR1 SEHNR, CDR2 FQNEAQ (reference sequence). CDR3 region: CASSSARGRSNEQFF. The CDR3 region has the DNA TGTGCCAGCAGCTCGGCCCGGGGTAGGTCCAATGAGCAGTTCTTC. Variable domain in full (rest from reference TRBV7-9 and TRBJ2-1): DTGVSQNPRHKITKRGQNVTFRCDPISEHNRLYWYRQTLGQGPEFLTYFQNEAQLEKSRLLSDRFSAERPKGSFSTLEIQRTEQGDSAMYLCASSSARGRSNEQFFGPGTRLTVL.

V is TRBV7-6 and J is TRBJ1-1; D is ambiguous. The CDR3 contains 14 residues. The germline gives CDR1 SGHVS, CDR2 FNYEAQ. V was shortened by 3 bases and J by 6 bases, with 14 bases between the two germline ends. CDR3 in DNA: TGTGCCAGCAGCTTGGGTAAAGAGGGCCCTGAAGCTTTCTTT. Protein product: CASSLGKEGPEAFF.

The V call is TRBV6-1, the J call TRBJ2-7; 11 positions match TRBD1. Germline V lookup: CDR1 MNHNS, CDR2 SASEGT. V lost 6 bases and J lost 4; bases outside the gene matches: 5. This CDR3 spans 14 amino acids. CDR3 region: CASRWTGGLYEQYF. The CDR3 bases are TGTGCCAGCAGGTGGACAGGGGGCTTGTACGAGCAGTACTTC.

In its sample, this clonotype was seen a few times. V and J are TRBV7-6 and TRBJ2-6, with D uncertain. Germline CDR1 and CDR2: SGHVS and FNYEAQ. This CDR3 spans 14 amino acids. Trimming left V 3 bases short and J 2 bases short, with 5 bases between. The CDR3 DNA sequence: TGTGCCAGCAGCTTTAAGACTGGGGCCAACGTCCTGACTTTC. This codes for CASSFKTGANVLTF.

This clonotype was detected ten times or more. This chain links TRBV7-9 with TRBJ2-3; TRBD1 agrees at 10 bases. J was trimmed by 2 bases and V by 5 bases; bases with no gene match: 16. Germline loops: CDR1 SEHNR, CDR2 FQNEAQ (reference sequence). This CDR3 is 19 amino acids long. CDR3 sequence reads: CASSQRQGALRDITDTQYF. The CDR3 DNA follows: TGTGCCAGCAGCCAGAGACAGGGGGCCCTAAGGGACATCACAGATACGCAGTATTTT.

The V gene is TRBV29-1, the J gene TRBJ2-3; TRBD1 matches at 7 bases. In germline, CDR1 is SQVTM, CDR2 ANQGSEA. The J segment lost 0 bases and the V segment lost 6 bases, leaving 9 bases of the junction unmatched. This CDR3 spans 15 amino acids. Here the CDR3 reads CSVYGQVTSTDTQYF. Here the CDR3 DNA reads TGCAGCGTCTATGGACAGGTTACTAGCACAGATACGCAGTATTTT.